The next 25 T cell receptor beta chains were all read from a single sample in a study of long-term antiretroviral therapy in people with HIV. The run of the v3.0 immunoSEQ assay was at survey level. Sequenced by immunoSEQ multiplex PCR; TCRdb stores in-frame clones only, minus some. Of more than 35,000 clones listed, about 93% were seen once; the top ten hold just over 3.5%. Sequencing was performed on unsorted PBMCs, taken 4.1 years after starting antiretroviral therapy. The receptors here all came from a woman aged 50 to 65 with HIV.

The genes are TRBV5-4 and TRBJ2-6, with 9 bases aligning to TRBD1. The length of the CDR3 is 18 residues. CDR1 and CDR2 from the germline V gene are SGHNT and YYREEE (reference sequence). Trimming took 4 bases from V and 2 from J; bases not matched to a gene: 10. CDR3 coding DNA: TGTGCCAGCAGCCAACCGGGACAGGGACCTCCTGGGGCCAACGTCCTGACTTTC. Its protein product is CASSQPGQGPPGANVLTF.

The chain uses TRBV6-5 and TRBJ1-5, with no clear D. This CDR3 is 13 amino acids long. Trimming removed 4 bases at V and 7 bases at J, with 11 bases between. Per the germline V gene, CDR1 is MNHEY and CDR2 is SVGAGI. CDR3 bases: TGTGCCAGCAGTTCCGAGGGCGGACAGCCCCAGCATTTT. It encodes CASSSEGGQPQHF.

The chain recombines TRBV4-2 with TRBJ2-1; 11 nucleotides line up with TRBD2. V lost 2 bases and J lost 2; bases outside the gene matches: 11. The CDR3 contains 19 residues. CDR1 LGHNA and CDR2 YNFKEQ come from the germline V gene. CDR3 in amino acids: CASSQIFGSGGAAYNEQFF. DNA for the CDR3: TGTGCCAGCAGCCAAATATTCGGTAGCGGGGGGGCGGCCTACAATGAGCAGTTCTTC.

To note about this clone: The junction shows a germline mismatch at one end, possibly a read error. The V call is TRBV2, the J call TRBJ1-1; D is ambiguous. The CDR3 length is 13 residues. The germline CDR1 and CDR2 sequences are SNHLY and FYNNEI. The CDR3 DNA is TGTGCCTGCAGCCAGCAGTCGAACACTGAAGCTTTCTTT. Residues: CACSQQSNTEAFF.

Here the CDR3 reads CASSLAGTNEKLFF. CDR3 sequence (DNA): TGCGCCAGCAGCTTGGCCGGGACTAATGAAAAACTGTTTTTT. V gene TRBV5-1 combines with J gene TRBJ1-4; no reliable D call. Germline V CDR1 and CDR2: SGHRS, YFSETQ. This CDR3 comprises 14 residues. The germline V and J ends were trimmed by 0 bases and 2 bases, with 5 bases remaining between them.

The DNA of the CDR3 is TGCGCCAGCAGCCAGCCGGGACAGTCCTACGAGCAGTACTTC. It codes for CASSQPGQSYEQYF. V and J are TRBV4-3 and TRBJ2-7; 7 nucleotides align to TRBD1. CDR1 LGHNA and CDR2 YSLEER come from the germline V gene. CDR3 length: 14 residues. Losses at the gene ends were 3 bases for V and 1 base for J; bases not matched to a gene: 3.

The CDR3 DNA sequence: TGCGCCAGCAGCCTCCGGCACGCAACTAATGAAAAACTGTTTTTT. Protein: CASSLRHATNEKLFF. The gene calls are TRBV4-1 and TRBJ1-4; D uncertain. Trimming removed 4 bases from V and 0 bases from J, with 9 bases in between. The germline gives CDR1 MGHRA, CDR2 YSYEKL. The CDR3 sequence is 15 residues long.

The V call is TRBV6-5, the J call TRBJ1-1; a possible D gene is TRBD1 (5 bases). The germline CDR1 and CDR2 sequences are MNHEY and SVGAGI. V lost 6 bases, J lost 1 base, and 9 bases lay in between. The CDR3 totals 13 residues. The CDR3 DNA reads as TGTGCCAGCAGGCCGGGGACGAACACTGAAGCTTTCTTT. It codes for CASRPGTNTEAFF.

The J gene is TRBJ2-7, the V gene TRBV5-4; weak D call: TRBD1 (6 bases). V was shortened by 0 bases and J by 1 base, with 11 bases between the two germline ends. Germline values: CDR1 SGHNT, CDR2 YYREEE (reference sequence). CDR3 length: 15 residues. The DNA of the CDR3 is TGTGCCAGCAGCTTGGGAACAGGGAAGTCCTACGAGCAGTACTTC. Translated: CASSLGTGKSYEQYF.

This chain joins TRBV5-1 and TRBJ2-7, with 7 bases matching TRBD1. Germline V lookup: CDR1 SGHRS, CDR2 YFSETQ. V lost 10 bases and J lost 3; bases outside the gene matches: 10. The CDR3 contains 13 residues. The CDR3 sequence is CASARGTDYEQYF. The CDR3 coding sequence is TGCGCCTCAGCCAGGGGGACCGACTACGAGCAGTACTTC.

The CDR3 DNA follows: TGTGCCTGGACTCATTGGGAGAAACAGGGGAACACTGAAGCTTTCTTT. It is translated as CAWTHWEKQGNTEAFF. This rearrangement joins TRBV30 to TRBJ1-1, with D possibly being TRBD1 (6 bases). CDR1 is GTSNPN and CDR2 is SVGIG in the germline V gene (reference sequence). V dropped 4 bases and J dropped 1 base, with 19 bases sitting between them. The CDR3 extends over 16 amino acids.

The rearrangement links TRBV5-1 to TRBJ2-1; no firm D call. Germline CDR1 and CDR2: SGHRS and YFSETQ. This CDR3 is 15 amino acids long. The ends were cut back, 4 bases at V and 6 bases at J, with 17 bases in the middle. CDR3 DNA: TGCGCCAGCAGCCCCACTCTGGGCGTACTCAATGAGCAGTTCTTC. Its translation is CASSPTLGVLNEQFF.

The rearrangement joins TRBV7-9 to TRBJ2-3; 8 nucleotides match TRBD1. The germline V gene encodes CDR1 SEHNR and CDR2 FQNEAQ (reference sequence). V lost 2 bases and J lost 1; bases outside the gene matches: 2. This CDR3 is built from 15 residues. CDR3 loop: CASSLTGGGTDTQYF. The CDR3 DNA is TGTGCCAGCAGCTTAACAGGGGGAGGCACAGATACGCAGTATTTT.

The V gene is TRBV9, the J gene TRBJ2-7, with 11 bases fitting TRBD1. V lost 3 bases, J lost 4 bases, and 12 bases stayed unmatched. CDR1 is SGDLS, CDR2 YYNGEE, per germline. The CDR3 consists of 17 residues. The CDR3 nucleotides read TGTGCCAGCAGCGACGATTCCGGGACAGGGGGGCCTTACGAGCAGTACTTC. Translating it yields CASSDDSGTGGPYEQYF.

V usage is TRBV7-3 and J usage is TRBJ2-1; 10 positions match TRBD2. Trimming cost V 5 bases and J 7 bases; bases outside gene matches: 11. The germline V gene encodes CDR1 SGHTA and CDR2 FQGTGA. The CDR3 contains 16 residues. CDR3 region: CASSRGPAGGLNEQFF. CDR3 coding DNA: TGTGCCAGCAGCCGAGGCCCAGCGGGGGGGCTTAATGAGCAGTTCTTC.

This sequence joins TRBV6-5 and TRBJ1-6; D is undetermined. The CDR3 consists of 14 residues. From germline, CDR1 is MNHEY and CDR2 SVGAGI. V was clipped by 5 bases and J by 0 bases, with 5 bases between them. The chain's CDR3 is CASSIGSYNSPLHF. The CDR3 nucleotides read TGTGCCAGCAGTATAGGCTCCTATAATTCACCCCTCCACTTT.

The V and J genes are TRBV6-1 and TRBJ1-5; tentatively, D is TRBD1 (5 bases). From germline, CDR1 is MNHNS and CDR2 SASEGT. The V end lost 3 bases, the J end lost 2 bases, and 14 bases lay between the germline ends. The CDR3 runs 16 residues. DNA for the CDR3: TGTGCCAGCAGTGAGGCTATTGGGGGGGGCAATCAGCCCCAGCATTTT. Residues: CASSEAIGGGNQPQHF.

This chain links TRBV6-1 with TRBJ1-2, with D possibly matching TRBD1 (5 bases). The CDR3 covers 13 residues. The V gene's germline CDR1 is MNHNS and CDR2 SASEGT. The V end lost 8 bases, the J end lost 5 bases, and 15 bases lay between the germline ends. DNA for the CDR3: TGTGCCAGCGCGCGCCAGGGTGATTATGGCTACACCTTC. Its protein product is CASARQGDYGYTF.

The chain combines TRBV11-3 with TRBJ2-1; 7 bases are shared with TRBD2. The CDR3 has 15 amino acids. V lost 5 bases, J lost 2 bases, and 6 bases stayed unmatched. Germline loops: CDR1 SGHNT, CDR2 YENEEA. The chain's CDR3 is CASSPRLAAYNEQFF. The CDR3, as DNA: TGTGCCAGCAGCCCCCGACTAGCTGCCTACAATGAGCAGTTCTTC.

The V and J genes are TRBV2 and TRBJ2-1; D unresolved. Germline values: CDR1 SNHLY, CDR2 FYNNEI. The V gene lost 10 bases and the J gene lost 0 bases, with 10 bases spanning the gap. The CDR3 is 13 residues long. This chain's CDR3 is CATRAPSYNEQFF. CDR3 DNA: TGTGCCACCCGAGCACCCTCCTACAATGAGCAGTTCTTC.

The rearrangement links TRBV2 to TRBJ2-1, with D uncertain. This CDR3 is built from 13 residues. In germline, CDR1 is SNHLY, CDR2 FYNNEI. V gave up 3 bases and J gave up 5 bases, with 8 bases separating them. CDR3: CASSEGYNNEQFF. Written as DNA, the CDR3 is TGTGCCAGCAGTGAGGGGTATAACAATGAGCAGTTCTTC.

This chain connects TRBV4-1 to TRBJ2-5; TRBD2 aligns across 13 bases. Looked up from germline, CDR1 is MGHRA and CDR2 is YSYEKL. This CDR3 has 16 residues. Losses at the gene ends were 1 base for V and 2 bases for J; bases not matched to a gene: 1. In DNA form, the CDR3 reads TGCGCCAGCAGCCAAGGACTAGCGGGGGGTCAAGAGACCCAGTACTTC. This codes for CASSQGLAGGQETQYF.

The V call is TRBV10-3, the J call TRBJ2-6, with D unresolved. V lost 6 bases and J lost 0, with 15 bases in between. The CDR3 covers 17 residues. Germline CDR1 and CDR2: ENHRY and SYGVKD. CDR3 nucleotide sequence: TGTGCCATCAGAGGTGGCAGGCAGGTCTCTGGGGCCAACGTCCTGACTTTC. Translated: CAIRGGRQVSGANVLTF.

CDR3 protein: CASSDRSNEQFF. In nucleotides, the CDR3 is TGTGCCAGCTCAGACAGGTCCAATGAGCAGTTCTTC. The rearrangement joins TRBV6-5 to TRBJ2-1; D is possibly TRBD1 (6 bases). Per germline, CDR1 MNHEY and CDR2 SVGAGI. The CDR3 totals 12 residues. Between the trimmed V and J ends, which lost 8 bases and 6 bases, there was a span of 11 bases.

Worth noting for this clone: The junction does not match germline at one end; this may be a read error. V and J are TRBV2 and TRBJ2-5; maybe TRBD2 (6 bases). Germline CDR1 reads SNHLY; CDR2 reads FYNNEI. The CDR3 covers 15 residues. The CDR3 reads CASSEVRAAPSGGNF. CDR3 nucleotides: TGTGCCAGCAGTGAAGTGCGGGCCGCCCCCTCTGGGGGGAACTTC.